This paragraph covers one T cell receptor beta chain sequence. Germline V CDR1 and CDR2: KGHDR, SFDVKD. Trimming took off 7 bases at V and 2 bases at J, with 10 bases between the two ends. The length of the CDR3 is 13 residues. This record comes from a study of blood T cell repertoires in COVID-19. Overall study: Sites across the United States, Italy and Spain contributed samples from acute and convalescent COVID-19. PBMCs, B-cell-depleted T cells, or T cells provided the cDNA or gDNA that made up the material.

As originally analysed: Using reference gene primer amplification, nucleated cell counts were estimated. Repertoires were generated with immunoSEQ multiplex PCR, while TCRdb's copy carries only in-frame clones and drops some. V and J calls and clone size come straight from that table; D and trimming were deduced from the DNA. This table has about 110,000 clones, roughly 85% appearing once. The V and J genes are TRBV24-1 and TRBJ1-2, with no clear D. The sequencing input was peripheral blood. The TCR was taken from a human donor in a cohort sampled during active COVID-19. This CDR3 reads CATSKAGNYGYTF. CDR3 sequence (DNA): TGTGCCACCAGCAAGGCGGGAAACTATGGCTACACCTTC.